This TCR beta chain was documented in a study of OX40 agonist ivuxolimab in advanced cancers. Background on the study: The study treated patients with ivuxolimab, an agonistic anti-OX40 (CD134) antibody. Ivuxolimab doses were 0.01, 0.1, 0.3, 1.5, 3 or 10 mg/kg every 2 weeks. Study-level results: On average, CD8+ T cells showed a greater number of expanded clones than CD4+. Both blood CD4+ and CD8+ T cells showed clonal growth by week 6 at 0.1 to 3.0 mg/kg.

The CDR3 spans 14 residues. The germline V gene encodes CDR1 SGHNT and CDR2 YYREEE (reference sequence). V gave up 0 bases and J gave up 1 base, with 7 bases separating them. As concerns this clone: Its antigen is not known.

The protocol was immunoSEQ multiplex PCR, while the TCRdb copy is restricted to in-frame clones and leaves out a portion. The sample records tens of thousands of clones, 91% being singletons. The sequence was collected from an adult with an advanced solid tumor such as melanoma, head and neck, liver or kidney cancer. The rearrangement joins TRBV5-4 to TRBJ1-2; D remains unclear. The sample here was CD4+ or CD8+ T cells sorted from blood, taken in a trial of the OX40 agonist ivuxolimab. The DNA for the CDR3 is TGTGCCAGCAGCTTGGGACAAAATAACTATGGCTACACCTTC. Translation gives CASSLGQNNYGYTF.